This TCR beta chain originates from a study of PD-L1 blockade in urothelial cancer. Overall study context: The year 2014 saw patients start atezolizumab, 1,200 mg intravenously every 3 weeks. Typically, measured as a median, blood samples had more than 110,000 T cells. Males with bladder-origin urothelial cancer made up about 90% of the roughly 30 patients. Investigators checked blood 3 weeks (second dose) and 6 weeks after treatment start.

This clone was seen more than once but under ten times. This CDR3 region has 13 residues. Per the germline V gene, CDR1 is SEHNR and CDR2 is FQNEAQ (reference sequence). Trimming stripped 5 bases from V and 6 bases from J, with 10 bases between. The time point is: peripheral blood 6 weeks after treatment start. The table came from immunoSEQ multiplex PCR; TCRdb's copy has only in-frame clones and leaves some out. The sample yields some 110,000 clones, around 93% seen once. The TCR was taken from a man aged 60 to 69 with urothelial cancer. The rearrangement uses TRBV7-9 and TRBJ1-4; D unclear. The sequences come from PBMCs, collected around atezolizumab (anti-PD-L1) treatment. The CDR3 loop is CASSIDIDEKLFF. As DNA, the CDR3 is TGTGCCAGCAGCATTGACATCGATGAAAAACTGTTTTTT.